This is a list of T cell receptor beta chains from one sample in a study of T cells in Graves' hyperthyroidism and ophthalmopathy. TCRdb reprocessed the multiplex PCR reads via MiXCR and lists one record per CDR3 protein. The profile shows about 200,000 distinct CDR3 sequences, 17% of them singletons. The source material was blood. The receptors come from a woman aged 45-59 years with Graves' hyperthyroidism. Both conserved end residues are part of each CDR3. D genes are given only for firm matches. Clone sizes are given selectively: once, few, many, or a class where the clone is expanded.

TRBJ1-5	TRBD1	few	TRBV5-6	TGTGCCAGCAGCCAACAGGGGGCAGTTCAGCCCCAGCATTTT	CASSQQGAVQPQHF
TRBJ2-1	.	many	TRBV15	TGTGCCACCAGATGGGGACATCATGAGCAGTTCTTC	CATRWGHHEQFF
TRBJ2-6	.	many	TRBV28	TGTGCCACCACGCCCGGTTTAGGGGGGGCGGCTGGGGCCAACGTCCTGACTTTC	CATTPGLGGAAGANVLTF
TRBJ1-1	.	many	TRBV7-8	TGTGCCAGCAGCTTAGTCGGGGACACTGAAGCTTTCTTT	CASSLVGDTEAFF
TRBJ1-1	TRBD1	many	TRBV20-1	TGCAGTGCTAGGAACAGGGGGAGAGCTTTCTTT	CSARNRGRAFF
TRBJ2-7	.	.	TRBV7-9	TGTGCCACCCCTGGGACCCCAGAGGGGGGGTTTGCTGAAAACGAGCAGTACTTC	CATPGTPEGGFAENEQYF
TRBJ2-7	.	.	TRBV30	TGTGCCTGGGCCCCAACCACAACCGGGACACATGTTGTTACGGGCGAGCAGTACTTC	CAWAPTTTGTHVVTGEQYF
TRBJ2-2	TRBD2	many	TRBV6-2/TRBV6-3	TGTGCCAGCAGGGACCCGGGACTAGCACCAGTGACCGGGGAGCTGTTTTTT	CASRDPGLAPVTGELFF
TRBJ2-1	TRBD1	many	TRBV2	TGTGCCAGCAGTCCAAGGACAGGGGTCAACAATGAGCAGTTCTTC	CASSPRTGVNNEQFF
TRBJ1-1	.	.	TRBV2	TGTGCCAGCATGCGAGATGCGGGACGGATTAACACTGAAGCTTTCTTT	CASMRDAGRINTEAFF
TRBJ2-1	.	few	TRBV5-1	TGCGCCAGCAGCTGGACGGGTGAGATTGAGCAGTTCTTC	CASSWTGEIEQFF
TRBJ2-3	TRBD1	.	TRBV3-1	TGTGCCAGCAGCCAAGGGTTGGGACAGCCAAGCACAGATACGCAGTATTTT	CASSQGLGQPSTDTQYF
TRBJ1-2	.	few	TRBV28	TGTGCCAGCAACGGACAGAGCTATGGCTACACCTTC	CASNGQSYGYTF
TRBJ2-1	TRBD2	many	TRBV27	TGTGCCAGCAGTTCCCTCCTAGCGGGAGGCCCCTACAATGAGCAGTTCTTC	CASSSLLAGGPYNEQFF
TRBJ1-1	.	many	TRBV28	TGTGCCAGCAGTTCAAACAGGGCCAAAGCTTTCTTT	CASSSNRAKAFF
TRBJ1-6	TRBD1	few	TRBV11-3	TGTGCCAGCAGCTTACGACAGGGTGATTCACCCCTCCACTTT	CASSLRQGDSPLHF
TRBJ1-5	.	.	TRBV4-1	TGCGCCAGCAGCCAATGGGACATCATCAATCAGCCCCAGCATTTT	CASSQWDIINQPQHF
TRBJ2-7	.	many	TRBV11-2	TGTGCCAGCAGCTTTAACCCCCTGGATGGCACTCCCACCTACGAGCAGTACTTC	CASSFNPLDGTPTYEQYF
TRBJ1-6	.	many	TRBV20-1	TGCAGTGCTAGAGCCGATAATTCACCCCTCCACTTT	CSARADNSPLHF
TRBJ1-5	TRBD1	few	TRBV19	TGTGCCAGTGGCCGGGACAGGGTGGGTGGTCAGCCCCAGCATTTT	CASGRDRVGGQPQHF
TRBJ2-2	TRBD1	once	TRBV10-2	TGCGCCAGCAGCGGGGACAGGGGAAGGGTCACCGGGGAGCTGTTTTTT	CASSGDRGRVTGELFF
TRBJ1-1	.	.	TRBV19	TGTGCCAGTAGTACCGGACGTCTTTTGAACACTGAAGCTTTCTTT	CASSTGRLLNTEAFF
TRBJ1-6	TRBD1	many	TRBV5-1	TGCGCCAGCAGCCCGGGACAGCCGAATTCACCCCTCCACTTT	CASSPGQPNSPLHF
TRBJ1-5	.	many	TRBV30	TGTGCCTGGAGTCCTGCGGGACAAAAGGATGGACAGCCCCAGCATTTT	CAWSPAGQKDGQPQHF
TRBJ2-1	TRBD2	.	TRBV6-1	TGTGCCAGCAGCCAACAGATGGGACTAGCGGGAGGGCGGTACAATGAGCAGTTCTTC	CASSQQMGLAGGRYNEQFF
TRBJ2-1	TRBD2	.	TRBV30	TGTGCCTGGAGAGCGACTAGCGGGAGGGGACAGAGGAATGAGCAGTTCTTC	CAWRATSGRGQRNEQFF
TRBJ2-7	TRBD2	many	TRBV6-2/TRBV6-3	TGTGCCAGCAGTTACGGTCGGACTAGCGGGATTCCACGCGAGCAGTACTTC	CASSYGRTSGIPREQYF
TRBJ1-5	.	few	TRBV6-2/TRBV6-3	TGTGCCAGCTCGGTAGGGTTTAGCAATCAGCCCCAGCATTTT	CASSVGFSNQPQHF
TRBJ2-7	.	.	TRBV20-1	TGCAGTGCTAGAGACCAGCTCTACGAGCAGTACTTC	CSARDQLYEQYF
TRBJ2-1	TRBD1	many	TRBV18	TGTGCCAGCTCACCACGGGACAGGGACAATGAGCAGTTCTTC	CASSPRDRDNEQFF
TRBJ1-4	.	.	TRBV10-3	TGTGCCATCAGTGGGACAGCAAATGAAAAACTGTTTTTT	CAISGTANEKLFF
TRBJ1-1	.	many	TRBV6-5	TGTGCCAGCAGTTACGAACAAGGAAGAACTGAAGCTTTCTTT	CASSYEQGRTEAFF
TRBJ2-1	.	many	TRBV7-3	TGTGCCAGCAGCTTAGGGGGACTTTCCGAGCAGTTCTTC	CASSLGGLSEQFF
TRBJ1-6	.	.	TRBV27	TGTGCCAGCAACATTTCTGGGACACGCCAAGGGAATTCACCCCTCCACTTT	CASNISGTRQGNSPLHF
TRBJ2-7	.	few	TRBV7-9	TGTGCCAGCAGTCTGGGACCGCAACCCTACGAGCAGTACTTC	CASSLGPQPYEQYF
TRBJ2-7	TRBD2	.	TRBV12-3/TRBV12-4	TGTGCCAGCAGTTTGGGGCTAGCGGGAGAAACCTCCTACGAGCAGTACTTC	CASSLGLAGETSYEQYF
TRBJ1-2	.	many	TRBV18	TGTGCCAGCTCACCACCGGGGGGCCAATATGGCTACACCTTC	CASSPPGGQYGYTF
TRBJ1-2	.	.	TRBV9	TGTGCCAGCAGCGGAGTCCAAGTCGGGACATTTTATGGCTACACCTTC	CASSGVQVGTFYGYTF
TRBJ2-5	TRBD2	many	TRBV20-1	TGCAGTGCTGTACCTAGCGGGATCTACCAAGAGACCCAGTACTTC	CSAVPSGIYQETQYF
TRBJ2-1	TRBD1	.	TRBV5-1	TGCGCCAGCAGCCCAGGACAGGCCTACTACAATGAGCAGTTCTTC	CASSPGQAYYNEQFF
TRBJ2-4	TRBD2	few	TRBV6-1	TGTGCCAGCAGTGAACTAGCGGGAGCCAAAAACATTCAGTACTTC	CASSELAGAKNIQYF
TRBJ1-6	.	few	TRBV6-1	TGTGCCAGCAGGACCACTCCACGGAACAATTCACCCCTCCACTTT	CASRTTPRNNSPLHF